This T cell receptor beta chain was captured by sequencing in a study of control samples from healthy donors and cancer patients. Sequenced by immunoSEQ multiplex PCR; TCRdb stores in-frame clones only, minus some. This sample has roughly 150,000 clones; under 90% occur once, and the top ten carry roughly 5%. Sequencing used blood. The sequence was collected from a man aged 25-45 years in good health.

CDR3 in DNA: TGTGCCAGCAGTTACCCCCAACGAGGGGGGGCCTTGCAGCCCCAGCATTTT. Translation gives CASSYPQRGGALQPQHF. The chain has TRBV6-2 or TRBV6-3 and TRBJ1-5, with D possibly being TRBD1 (6 bases). V lost 2 bases and J lost 7, with 21 bases in between. CDR1 and CDR2 from the germline V gene are MNHEY and SVGEGT. The length of the CDR3 is 17 residues.